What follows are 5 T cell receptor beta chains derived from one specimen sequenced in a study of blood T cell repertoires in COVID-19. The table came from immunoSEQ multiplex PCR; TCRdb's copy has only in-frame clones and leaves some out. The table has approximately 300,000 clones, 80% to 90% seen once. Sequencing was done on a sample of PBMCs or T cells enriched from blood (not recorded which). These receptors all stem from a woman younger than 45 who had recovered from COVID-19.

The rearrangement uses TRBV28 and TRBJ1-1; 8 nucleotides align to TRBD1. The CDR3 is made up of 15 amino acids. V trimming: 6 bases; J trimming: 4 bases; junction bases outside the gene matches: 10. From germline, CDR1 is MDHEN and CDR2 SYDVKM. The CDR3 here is CASRRAGGRGTEAFF. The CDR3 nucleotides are TGTGCCAGCAGGCGGGCAGGGGGCAGGGGCACTGAAGCTTTCTTT.

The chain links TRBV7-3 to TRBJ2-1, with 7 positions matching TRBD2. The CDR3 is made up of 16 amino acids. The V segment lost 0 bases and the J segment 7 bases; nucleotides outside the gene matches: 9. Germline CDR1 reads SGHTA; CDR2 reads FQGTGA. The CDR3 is CASSLTRAGDKNEQFF. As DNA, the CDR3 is TGTGCCAGCAGCTTAACGAGGGCGGGAGATAAGAATGAGCAGTTCTTC. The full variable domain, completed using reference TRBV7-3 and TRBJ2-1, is GAGVSQTPSNKVTEKGKYVELRCDPISGHTALYWYRQSLGQGPEFLIYFQGTGAADDSGLPNDRFFAVRPEGSVSTLKIQRTERGDSAVYLCASSLTRAGDKNEQFFGPGTRLTVL.

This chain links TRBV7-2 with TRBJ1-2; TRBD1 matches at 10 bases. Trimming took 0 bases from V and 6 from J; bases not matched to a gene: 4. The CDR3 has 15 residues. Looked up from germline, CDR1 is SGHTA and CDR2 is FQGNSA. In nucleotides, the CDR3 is TGTGCCAGCAGCTTAGCCTCCGGGACAGGGGATGGCTACACCTTC. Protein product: CASSLASGTGDGYTF.

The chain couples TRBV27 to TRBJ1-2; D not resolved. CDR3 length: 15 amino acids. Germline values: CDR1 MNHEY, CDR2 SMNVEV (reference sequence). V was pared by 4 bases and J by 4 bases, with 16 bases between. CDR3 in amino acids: CASSSPSNGGYGYTF. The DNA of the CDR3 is TGTGCCAGCAGTTCACCCTCTAACGGAGGCTATGGCTACACCTTC.

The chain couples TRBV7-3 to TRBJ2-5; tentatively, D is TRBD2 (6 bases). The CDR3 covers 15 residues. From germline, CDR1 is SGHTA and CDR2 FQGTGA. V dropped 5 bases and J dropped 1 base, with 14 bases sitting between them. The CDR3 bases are TGTGCCAGCAGCCCCGGGAGAGGGTTCCAAGAGACCCAGTACTTC. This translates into CASSPGRGFQETQYF.